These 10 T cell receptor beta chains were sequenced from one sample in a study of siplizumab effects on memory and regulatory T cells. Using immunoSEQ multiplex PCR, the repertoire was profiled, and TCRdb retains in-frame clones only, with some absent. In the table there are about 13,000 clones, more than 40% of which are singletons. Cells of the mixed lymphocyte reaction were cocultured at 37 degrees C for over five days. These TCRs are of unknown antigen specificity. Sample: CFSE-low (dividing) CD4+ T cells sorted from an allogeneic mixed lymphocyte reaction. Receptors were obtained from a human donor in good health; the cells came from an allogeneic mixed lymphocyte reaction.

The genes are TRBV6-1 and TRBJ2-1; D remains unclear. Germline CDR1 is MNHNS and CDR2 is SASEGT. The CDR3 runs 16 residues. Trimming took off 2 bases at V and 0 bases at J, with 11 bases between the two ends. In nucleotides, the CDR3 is TGTGCCAGCAGTGAAACGCCCCCACCCTCCTACAATGAGCAGTTCTTC. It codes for CASSETPPPSYNEQFF.

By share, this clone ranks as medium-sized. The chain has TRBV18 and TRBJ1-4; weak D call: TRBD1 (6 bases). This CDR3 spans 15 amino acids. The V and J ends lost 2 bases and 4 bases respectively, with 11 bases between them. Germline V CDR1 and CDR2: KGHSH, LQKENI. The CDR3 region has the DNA TGTGCCAGCTCACCAGTGAACAGGGATAATGAAAAACTGTTTTTT. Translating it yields CASSPVNRDNEKLFF.

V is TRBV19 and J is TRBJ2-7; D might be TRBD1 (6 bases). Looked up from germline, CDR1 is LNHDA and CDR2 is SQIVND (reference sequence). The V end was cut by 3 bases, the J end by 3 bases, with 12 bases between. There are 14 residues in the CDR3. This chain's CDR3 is CASSIGQWSYEQYF. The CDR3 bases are TGTGCCAGTAGTATTGGACAGTGGAGCTACGAGCAGTACTTC.

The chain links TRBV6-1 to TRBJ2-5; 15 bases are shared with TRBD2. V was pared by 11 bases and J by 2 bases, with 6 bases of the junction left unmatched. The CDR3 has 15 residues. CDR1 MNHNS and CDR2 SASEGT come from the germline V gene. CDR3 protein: CACGTSGGLQETQYF. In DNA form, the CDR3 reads TGTGCCTGCGGGACTAGCGGGGGGCTACAAGAGACCCAGTACTTC.

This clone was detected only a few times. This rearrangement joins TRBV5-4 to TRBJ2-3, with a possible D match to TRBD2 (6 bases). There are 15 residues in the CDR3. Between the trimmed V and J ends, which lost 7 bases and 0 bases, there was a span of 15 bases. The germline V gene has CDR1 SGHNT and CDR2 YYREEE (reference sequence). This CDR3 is CASSPPGVSTDTQYF. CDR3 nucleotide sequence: TGTGCCAGCTCCCCCCCGGGGGTAAGCACAGATACGCAGTATTTT.

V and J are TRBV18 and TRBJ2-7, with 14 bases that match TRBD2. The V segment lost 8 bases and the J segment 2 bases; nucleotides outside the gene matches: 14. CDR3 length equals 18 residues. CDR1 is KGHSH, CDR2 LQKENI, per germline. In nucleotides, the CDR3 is TGTGCCAGCAGCCAAGATATGGGACTAGCGGGAGAGGCCTACGAGCAGTACTTC. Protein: CASSQDMGLAGEAYEQYF. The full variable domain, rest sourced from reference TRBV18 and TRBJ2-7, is NAGVMQNPRHLVRRRGQEARLRCSPMKGHSHVYWYRQLPEEGLKFMVYLQKENIIDESGMPKERFSAEFPKEGPSILRIQQVVRGDSAAYFCASSQDMGLAGEAYEQYFGPGTRLTVT.

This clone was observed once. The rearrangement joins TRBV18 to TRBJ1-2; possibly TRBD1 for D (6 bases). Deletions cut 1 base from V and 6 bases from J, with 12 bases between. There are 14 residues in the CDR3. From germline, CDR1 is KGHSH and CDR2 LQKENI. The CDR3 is CASSPRDTNNGYTF. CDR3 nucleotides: TGTGCCAGCTCACCACGGGACACAAACAATGGCTACACCTTC. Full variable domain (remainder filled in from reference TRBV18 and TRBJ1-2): NAGVMQNPRHLVRRRGQEARLRCSPMKGHSHVYWYRQLPEEGLKFMVYLQKENIIDESGMPKERFSAEFPKEGPSILRIQQVVRGDSAAYFCASSPRDTNNGYTFGSGTRLTVV.

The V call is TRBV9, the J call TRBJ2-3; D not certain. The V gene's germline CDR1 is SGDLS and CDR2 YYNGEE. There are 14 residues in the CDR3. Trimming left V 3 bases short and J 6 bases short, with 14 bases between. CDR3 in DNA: TGTGCCAGCAGCGATGGGCACCCCGGGGATACGCAGTATTTT. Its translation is CASSDGHPGDTQYF.

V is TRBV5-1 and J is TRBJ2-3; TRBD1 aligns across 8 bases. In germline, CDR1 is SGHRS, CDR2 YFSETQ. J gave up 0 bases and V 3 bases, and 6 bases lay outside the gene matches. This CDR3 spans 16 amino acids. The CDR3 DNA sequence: TGCGCCAGCAGCTCGGGACAGGCCTCTAGCACAGATACGCAGTATTTT. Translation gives CASSSGQASSTDTQYF.

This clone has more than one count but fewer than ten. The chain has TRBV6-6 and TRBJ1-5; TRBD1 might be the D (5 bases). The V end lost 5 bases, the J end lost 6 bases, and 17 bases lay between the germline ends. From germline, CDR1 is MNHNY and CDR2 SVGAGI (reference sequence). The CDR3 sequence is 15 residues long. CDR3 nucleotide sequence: TGTGCCAGCAGTGGCAATACAGGTCCGGCTCAGCCCCAGCATTTT. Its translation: CASSGNTGPAQPQHF.